This T cell receptor beta chain comes out of a study of blood T cell repertoires in COVID-19. Across the study: The United States, Italy and Spain supplied acute and convalescent COVID-19 samples. T cells, B-cell-depleted T cells, or PBMCs supplied cDNA or gDNA.

The assay was immunoSEQ multiplex PCR, and TCRdb's table has in-frame clones only and misses some. The sample lists approximately 92,000 clones; about 82% were seen once. The CDR3 length is 15 residues. The germline V gene has CDR1 LGHDT and CDR2 YNNKEL (reference sequence). V was pared by 4 bases and J by 4 bases, with 14 bases between. The TCR comes from a man in his forties or fifties with acute or convalescent COVID-19. This chain joins TRBV3-1 (or the pseudogene TRBV3-2) and TRBJ1-3, with no clear D. The sequenced sample consisted of peripheral blood. As DNA, the CDR3 is TGTGCCAGCAGCCCGTCCAGGACTTGGGGAAACACCATATATTTT. Residues: CASSPSRTWGNTIYF.